A selection of T cell receptor beta chains follows, all from one sample in a study. Using its own MiXCR run on the 5' RACE reads, TCRdb lists one record per CDR3 protein. The sample contains tens of thousands of distinct CDR3 sequences, 30% of which appear only once. The material sequenced was tumor-infiltrating naive CD4+ T cells sorted from the breast tumor. The receptors were sampled from a female donor with breast cancer. Both conserved end residues are part of each CDR3. Each record gives: D gene, clone size, V gene, J gene, CDR3 protein, CDR3 DNA. A D gene is named only where the DNA matches it firmly. Rows give clone size only sometimes, using once, few, many, or a class for an expanded clone.

>TRBD2|few|TRBV5-1|TRBJ2-7
CASSSGSYEQYF
TGCGCCAGCAGTAGCGGGAGTTACGAGCAGTACTTC
>NA|few|TRBV5-1|TRBJ2-7
CASSLGTDALLREQYF
TGCGCCAGCAGCTTAGGGACGGACGCTCTCCTACGAGAGCAGTACTTC
>TRBD1|NA|TRBV4-1|TRBJ1-5
CASSHPPGTGGDNQPQHF
TGCGCCAGCAGCCACCCTCCCGGGACAGGGGGGGACAATCAGCCCCAGCATTTT
>TRBD1|many|TRBV20-1|TRBJ2-1
CSATDRGSQNNEQFF
TGCAGTGCTACGGACAGGGGTTCACAGAACAATGAGCAGTTCTTC
>NA|NA|TRBV24-1|TRBJ2-1
CATSDFGDPRYNEQFF
TGTGCCACCAGTGATTTCGGCGACCCACGCTACAATGAGCAGTTCTTC
>NA|NA|TRBV25-1|TRBJ2-1
CASSEYILDNEQFF
TGTGCCAGCAGTGAGTACATACTAGACAATGAGCAGTTCTTC
>NA|NA|TRBV5-1|TRBJ1-2
CASSLRVGDVYGYTF
TGCGCCAGCAGCTTGCGGGTAGGGGACGTGTATGGCTACACCTTC
>TRBD2|NA|TRBV6-5|TRBJ2-1
CASSWETSRYNEQFF
TGTGCCAGCAGTTGGGAGACTAGCCGCTACAATGAGCAGTTCTTC
>NA|medium-sized|TRBV4-1|TRBJ2-1
CASSQWEVGSEQFF
TGCGCCAGCAGCCAATGGGAGGTAGGGTCTGAGCAGTTCTTC
>TRBD2|once|TRBV5-1|TRBJ2-1
CASSTTSGTGFYNEQFF
TGCGCCAGCAGCACGACTAGCGGGACAGGGTTCTACAATGAGCAGTTCTTC
>NA|many|TRBV20-1|TRBJ2-6
CSASRAGQSSGANVLTF
TGCAGTGCTAGTAGGGCAGGGCAGAGCTCTGGGGCCAACGTCCTGACTTTC
>TRBD1|medium-sized|TRBV4-1|TRBJ1-6
CASSQIETGGWYNSPLHF
TGCGCCAGCAGCCAAATCGAAACAGGGGGTTGGTATAATTCACCCCTCCACTTT
>TRBD1|large|TRBV20-1|TRBJ1-4
CSARGGGGEKLFF
TGCAGTGCTAGAGGAGGGGGCGGCGAAAAACTGTTTTTT
>NA|medium-sized|TRBV5-1|TRBJ1-6
CASSFGGDSPLHF
TGCGCCAGCAGCTTTGGGGGGGATTCACCCCTCCACTTT
>NA|once|TRBV20-1|TRBJ2-2
CSASRQNTGELFF
TGCAGTGCTTCGCGGCAGAACACCGGGGAGCTGTTTTTT
>TRBD1|medium-sized|TRBV18|TRBJ2-2
CASSPAGGSNTGELFF
TGTGCCAGCTCACCGGCAGGGGGATCGAACACCGGGGAGCTGTTTTTT
>NA|NA|TRBV15|TRBJ1-4
CATSNPQGRGEKLFF
TGTGCCACCAGCAACCCACAGGGAAGGGGTGAAAAACTGTTTTTT
>NA|many|TRBV20-1|TRBJ2-3
CSAPDGADTQYF
TGCAGTGCTCCGGACGGAGCAGATACGCAGTATTTT
>TRBD2|many|TRBV6-6|TRBJ2-1
CASSFRLAGDNEQFF
TGTGCCAGCAGTTTCCGACTAGCGGGAGACAATGAGCAGTTCTTC
>TRBD2|many|TRBV20-1|TRBJ2-1
CSARAQGLAWNEQFF
TGCAGTGCTAGAGCCCAGGGACTAGCGTGGAATGAGCAGTTCTTC
>TRBD1|NA|TRBV5-4|TRBJ2-1
CASSLRQGSNEQFF
TGTGCCAGCAGCCTCAGACAGGGGAGTAATGAGCAGTTCTTC
>NA|many|TRBV11-2|TRBJ2-1
CASSFSDRDNNEQFF
TGTGCCAGCAGCTTCAGCGACCGGGATAACAATGAGCAGTTCTTC
>TRBD2|many|TRBV7-6|TRBJ2-1
CASSSSGAYNEQFF
TGTGCCAGCAGCTCTAGCGGAGCCTACAATGAGCAGTTCTTC
>TRBD1|NA|TRBV2|TRBJ2-7
CAINRGAYEQYF
TGTGCCATAAACAGGGGCGCCTACGAGCAGTACTTC
>NA|medium-sized|TRBV7-8|TRBJ1-1
CASSLGEANTEAFF
TGTGCCAGCAGCTTAGGCGAGGCAAACACTGAAGCTTTCTTT
>NA|many|TRBV3-1|TRBJ1-1
CATAGGTEAFF
TGTGCCACCGCGGGGGGCACTGAAGCTTTCTTT
>TRBD1|medium-sized|TRBV11-2|TRBJ1-2
CASSPSGGQLGGYTF
TGTGCCAGCAGTCCCTCAGGGGGACAGCTGGGAGGCTACACCTTC
>NA|many|TRBV7-9|TRBJ1-1
CASSLTGLYNTEAFF
TGTGCCAGCAGCTTAACGGGGTTATATAACACTGAAGCTTTCTTT
>NA|NA|TRBV6-6|TRBJ2-7
CASSYTAQTNEQYF
TGTGCCAGCAGTTACACGGCCCAGACTAACGAGCAGTACTTC
>NA|many|TRBV18|TRBJ1-1
CASSLQTEAFF
TGTGCCAGCTCACTACAAACTGAAGCTTTCTTT
>NA|many|TRBV7-9|TRBJ1-2
CASSFPSTGRDYGYTF
TGTGCCAGCAGCTTCCCGTCGACAGGACGGGACTATGGCTACACCTTC
>NA|many|TRBV10-2|TRBJ2-7
CASKRTDSYEQYF
TGCGCCAGCAAAAGGACGGATTCCTACGAGCAGTACTTC
>TRBD2|NA|TRBV11-2|TRBJ2-7
CASSSSRLAGYEQYF
TGTGCCAGCAGCTCTTCGAGACTAGCGGGCTACGAGCAGTACTTC
>NA|NA|TRBV7-3|TRBJ2-1
CASSLNGLPNNEQSF
TGTGCCAGCAGCTTAAACGGACTGCCTAACAATGAGCAGTCCTTC
>NA|few|TRBV7-8|TRBJ2-7
CASSSLDFSSYEQYF
TGTGCCAGCAGCTCCCTGGACTTCAGTTCCTACGAGCAGTACTTC
>NA|medium-sized|TRBV5-1|TRBJ2-7
CASSLIAGSYEQYF
TGCGCCAGCAGCTTGATAGCCGGATCCTACGAGCAGTACTTC